The present T cell receptor (beta chain) was sequenced within a study of blood T cell repertoires in COVID-19. Study context: Acute and convalescent COVID-19 samples came from the United States, Italy and Spain. Sample material is recorded as cDNA or gDNA derived from T cells, B-cell-depleted T cells, or PBMCs.

This clone was found a few times. How the authors handled the data: It was from reference gene primer amplification that nucleated cell counts were estimated. Method: immunoSEQ multiplex PCR; TCRdb's copy keeps in-frame clones and lacks some. The V and J calls and clone size come from that table; D and trimming were worked out from the DNA. The sample consists of under 300,000 clones, 86% of them appearing once. This CDR3 is built from 12 residues. Germline CDR1 and CDR2: LGHDT and YNNKEL (reference sequence). The V and J ends lost 4 bases and 0 bases respectively, with 3 bases between them. This receptor was obtained from an elderly man with acute or convalescent COVID-19. The chain recombines TRBV3-1 (or the pseudogene TRBV3-2) with TRBJ2-5; D gene unclear. The specimen was peripheral blood. The CDR3 spells CASSPYQETQYF. CDR3 sequence (DNA): TGTGCCAGCAGCCCCTACCAAGAGACCCAGTACTTC.